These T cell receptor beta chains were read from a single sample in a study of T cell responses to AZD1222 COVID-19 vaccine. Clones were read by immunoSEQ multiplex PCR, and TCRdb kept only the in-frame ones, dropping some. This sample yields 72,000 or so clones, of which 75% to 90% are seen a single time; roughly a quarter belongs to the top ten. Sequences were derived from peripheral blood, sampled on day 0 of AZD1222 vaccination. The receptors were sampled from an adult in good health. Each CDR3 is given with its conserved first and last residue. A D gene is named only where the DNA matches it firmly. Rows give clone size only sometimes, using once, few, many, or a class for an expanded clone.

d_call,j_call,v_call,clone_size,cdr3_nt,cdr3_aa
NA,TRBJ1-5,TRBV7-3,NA,TGTGCCAGCAGCTCATCCCCGCTTAGGGGGGGACATCAGCCCCAGCATTTT,CASSSSPLRGGHQPQHF
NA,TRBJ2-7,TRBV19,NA,TGTGCCAGTAGTGAGGGGGTCATCTACGAGCAGTACTTC,CASSEGVIYEQYF
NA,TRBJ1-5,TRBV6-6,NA,TGTGCCAGCAGTTACCACCCAGCGAATCAGCCCCAGCATTTT,CASSYHPANQPQHF
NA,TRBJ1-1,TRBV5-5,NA,TGTGCCAGCAGCTTACAGACCCCGAGGACTGAAGCTTTCTTT,CASSLQTPRTEAFF
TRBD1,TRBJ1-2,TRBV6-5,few,TGTGCCAGTAGGGACAGGGGGCTCCATGGCTACACCTTC,CASRDRGLHGYTF
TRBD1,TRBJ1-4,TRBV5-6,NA,TGTGCCAGCAGCTTGCGGACAGGGTTCTATGAAAAACTGTTTTTT,CASSLRTGFYEKLFF
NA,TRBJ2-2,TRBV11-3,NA,TGTGCCAGCAGCTTGGACACATTCGGCACCGGGGAGCTGTTTTTT,CASSLDTFGTGELFF
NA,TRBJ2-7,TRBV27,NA,TGTGCCAGCAGCCCCCAAGGGAGCTCCTACGAGCAGTACTTC,CASSPQGSSYEQYF
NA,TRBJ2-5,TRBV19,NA,TGTGCCAGTAGTATAGAGTCGGCAGGGGAAGAGACCCAGTACTTC,CASSIESAGEETQYF
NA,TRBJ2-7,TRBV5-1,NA,TGCGCCAGCAGGCATGCCTATGAGGGGTCCTACGAGCAGTACTTC,CASRHAYEGSYEQYF
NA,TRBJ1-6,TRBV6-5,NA,TGTGCCAGCACCGGACGGATTAATTCACCCCTCCACTTT,CASTGRINSPLHF
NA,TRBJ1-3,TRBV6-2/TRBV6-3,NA,TGTGCCAGCACCCCAGTGGCCGGAAACACCATATATTTT,CASTPVAGNTIYF
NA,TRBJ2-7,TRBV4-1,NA,TGCGCCAGCAGCCAAGGAGGTTCATTCTCCTACGAGCAGTACTTC,CASSQGGSFSYEQYF
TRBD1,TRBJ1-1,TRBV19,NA,TGTGCCAGTAGTACCCGGACAGGGGGAGGAGCTTTCTTT,CASSTRTGGGAFF
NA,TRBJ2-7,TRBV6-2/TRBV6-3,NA,TGTGCCAGCAGTTACCCGGACATCTCCTACGAGCAGTACTTC,CASSYPDISYEQYF
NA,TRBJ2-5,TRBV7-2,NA,TGTGCCAGCAGCCCAGACCTGGCCCCAGAGACCCAGTACTTC,CASSPDLAPETQYF
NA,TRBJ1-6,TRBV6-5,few,TGTGCCAGCAGTTCCGGCAGGGTTGGTTCACCCCTCCACTTT,CASSSGRVGSPLHF
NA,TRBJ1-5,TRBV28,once,TGTGCCAGCAGTCCTCGGGATTTTTATAGCAATCAGCCCCAGCATTTT,CASSPRDFYSNQPQHF
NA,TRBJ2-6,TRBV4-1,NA,TGCGCCAGCAGCCAAGTGACTTCTGGGGCCAACGTCCTGACTTTC,CASSQVTSGANVLTF
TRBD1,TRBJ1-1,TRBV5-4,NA,TGTGCCAGCACCTTCGCAGGGGGGCTCAGGGGGAACACTGAAGCTTTCTTT,CASTFAGGLRGNTEAFF
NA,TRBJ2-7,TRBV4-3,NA,TGCGCCAGCAGCCAAGATCGCCACAGCTCCTACGAGCAGTACTTC,CASSQDRHSSYEQYF
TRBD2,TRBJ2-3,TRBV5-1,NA,TGCGCCAGCACCAAGACTAGCGGGAGCGCAGATACGCAGTATTTT,CASTKTSGSADTQYF
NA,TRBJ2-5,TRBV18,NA,TGTGCCAGCTCACCAGGGCTAGCCCAAGAGACCCAGTACTTC,CASSPGLAQETQYF
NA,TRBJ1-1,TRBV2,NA,TGTGCCAGCAGTGAAGGCAGGGCAGCTTTCTTT,CASSEGRAAFF
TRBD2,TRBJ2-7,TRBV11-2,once,TGTGCCAGCAGCCGGCTTACCGGACTAGCGGTCGGCCACGAGCAGTACTTC,CASSRLTGLAVGHEQYF
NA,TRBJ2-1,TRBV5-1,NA,TGCGCCAGCAGCTCGGGAGGACAGGCGAAGTACAATGAGCAGTTCTTC,CASSSGGQAKYNEQFF
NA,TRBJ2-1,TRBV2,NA,TGTGCCAGCAGAGCAGGGTCTGTAAGCGAAGGCTCCTACAATGAGCAGTTCTTC,CASRAGSVSEGSYNEQFF
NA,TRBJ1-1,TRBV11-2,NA,TGTGCCAGCAGCTTAGACGTCGATAGGGGAGGTGAAGCTTTCTTT,CASSLDVDRGGEAFF
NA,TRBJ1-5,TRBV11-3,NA,TGTGCCAGCAGCTTAGGGGGGGCAGATCAGCCCCAGCATTTT,CASSLGGADQPQHF
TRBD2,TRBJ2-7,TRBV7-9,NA,TGTGCCAGCAAGACTAGCGGTCGAGGGTACGAGCAGTACTTC,CASKTSGRGYEQYF
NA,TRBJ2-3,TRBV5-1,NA,TGCGCCAGCAGCGCCCTAAGAGATACGCAGTATTTT,CASSALRDTQYF
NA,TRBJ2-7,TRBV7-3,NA,TGTGCCAGCAGCTTAAGTCCCTCTATCAACGAGCAGTACTTC,CASSLSPSINEQYF
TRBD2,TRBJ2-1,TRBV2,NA,TGTGCCAGCATCACTAGCGTCGGTGAGCAGTTCTTC,CASITSVGEQFF
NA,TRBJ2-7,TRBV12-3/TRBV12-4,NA,TGTGCCAGCAGTTTTCCGCAGGGTGGCGAGCAGTACTTC,CASSFPQGGEQYF
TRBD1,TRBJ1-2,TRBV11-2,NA,TGTGCCAGCAGCCCTAGGGACAGGGGGCGCGTCAACTATGGCTACACCTTC,CASSPRDRGRVNYGYTF
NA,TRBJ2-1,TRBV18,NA,TGTGCCAGCTCACCTTCGTATGGGCTTGGTGAGCAGTTCTTC,CASSPSYGLGEQFF
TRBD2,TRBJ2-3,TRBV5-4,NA,TGTGCCAGCAGCTTGGCGGGAGTTAGCGGGAGTGCTAGCACAGATACGCAGTATTTT,CASSLAGVSGSASTDTQYF
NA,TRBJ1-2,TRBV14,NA,TGTGCCAGCAGCCAAGGCCGACGGGCACAAAACTATGGCTACACCTTC,CASSQGRRAQNYGYTF
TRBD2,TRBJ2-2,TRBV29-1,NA,TGCAGCGCTTTTAGCGGGACGACCACCGGGGAGCTGTTTTTT,CSAFSGTTTGELFF
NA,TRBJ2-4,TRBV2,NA,TGTGCCAGCAGTGAAGCCAGAAGTAGGGGTGGAAACATTCAGTACTTC,CASSEARSRGGNIQYF
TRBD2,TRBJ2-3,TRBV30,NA,TGTGCCTGGAGCGGGGAAGCGGGAGGGGTAGGTACGCAGTATTTT,CAWSGEAGGVGTQYF
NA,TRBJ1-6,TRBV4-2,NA,TGTGCCAGCAGCCAAGGCTCGAATTCACCCCTCCACTTT,CASSQGSNSPLHF
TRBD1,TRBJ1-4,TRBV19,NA,TGTGCCAGTAGTACCGGGACAGGGGTTGAAAAACTGTTTTTT,CASSTGTGVEKLFF
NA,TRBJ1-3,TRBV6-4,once,TGTGCCAGTCCCTTTAGAAACACCATATATTTT,CASPFRNTIYF
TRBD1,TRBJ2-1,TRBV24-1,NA,TGTGCCACCAGTGATTTGACAGGGGGCCAGTTCTTC,CATSDLTGGQFF
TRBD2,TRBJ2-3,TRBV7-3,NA,TGTGCCAGCAGCTTAACTGGATCGGGAGGGACTCAAGGAGATACGCAGTATTTT,CASSLTGSGGTQGDTQYF
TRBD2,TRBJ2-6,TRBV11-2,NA,TGTGCCAGCAGCTTAAGCGGGGATAGCTCTGGGGCCAACGTCCTGACTTTC,CASSLSGDSSGANVLTF
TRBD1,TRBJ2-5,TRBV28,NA,TGTGCCAGCAGCTCAGGGACAGGTCAAGTTTTTTACTTC,CASSSGTGQVFYF
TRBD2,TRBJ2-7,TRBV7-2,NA,TGTGCCAGCAGCTACGGACTAGCGGGAGGAGGGCCTACCTACGAGCAGTACTTC,CASSYGLAGGGPTYEQYF
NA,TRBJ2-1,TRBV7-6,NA,TGTGCCAGCAGCTTATATTCCGATGAGCAGTTCTTC,CASSLYSDEQFF
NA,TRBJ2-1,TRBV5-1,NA,TGCGCCAGCAGCTTCATGGGCTCCTACAATGAGCAGTTCTTC,CASSFMGSYNEQFF
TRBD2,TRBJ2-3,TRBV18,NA,TGTGCCAGCTCACTTCTGGCTGGCGGGAGAGGATATACGCAGTATTTT,CASSLLAGGRGYTQYF
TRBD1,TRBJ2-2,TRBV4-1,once,TGCGCCAGCAGCCAAGATCCCGACAGCGACAGGGGGTTGTGGGAGCTGTTTTTT,CASSQDPDSDRGLWELFF
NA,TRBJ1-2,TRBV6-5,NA,TGTGCCAGCAGGCCCAGGGATGGCTACACCTTC,CASRPRDGYTF